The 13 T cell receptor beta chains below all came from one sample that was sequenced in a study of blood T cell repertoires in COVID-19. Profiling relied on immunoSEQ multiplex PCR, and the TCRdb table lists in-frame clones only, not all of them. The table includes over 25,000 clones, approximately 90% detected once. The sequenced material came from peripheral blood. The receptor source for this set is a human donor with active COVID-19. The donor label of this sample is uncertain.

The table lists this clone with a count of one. Here the CDR3 DNA reads TGTGCCAGCAGTCCCAGAGGGCTGTACCAAGAGACCCAGTACTTC. Translated, it gives CASSPRGLYQETQYF. This sequence joins TRBV28 and TRBJ2-5; a possible D gene is TRBD2 (5 bases). This CDR3 has 15 residues. V shed 5 bases and J shed 0 bases, with 13 bases lying between them. The germline gives CDR1 MDHEN, CDR2 SYDVKM.

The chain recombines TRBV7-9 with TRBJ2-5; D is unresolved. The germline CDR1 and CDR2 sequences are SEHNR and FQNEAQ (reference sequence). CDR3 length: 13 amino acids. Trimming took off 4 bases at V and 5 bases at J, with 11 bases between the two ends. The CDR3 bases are TGTGCCAGCAGCTCTAATCAATGGGAGACCCAGTACTTC. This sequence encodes CASSSNQWETQYF.

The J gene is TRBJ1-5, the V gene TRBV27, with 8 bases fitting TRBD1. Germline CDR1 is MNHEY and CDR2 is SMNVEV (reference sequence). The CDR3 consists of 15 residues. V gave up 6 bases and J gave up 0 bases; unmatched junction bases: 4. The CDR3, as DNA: TGTGCCAGCAGCCCGGGACAGGTTAGCAATCAGCCCCAGCATTTT. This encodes CASSPGQVSNQPQHF.

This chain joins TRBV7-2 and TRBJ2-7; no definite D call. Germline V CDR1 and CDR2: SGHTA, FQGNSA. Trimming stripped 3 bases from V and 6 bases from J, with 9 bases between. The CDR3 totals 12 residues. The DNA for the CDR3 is TGTGCCAGCAGCTTGAGACGGGTCGAGCAGTACTTC. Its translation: CASSLRRVEQYF.

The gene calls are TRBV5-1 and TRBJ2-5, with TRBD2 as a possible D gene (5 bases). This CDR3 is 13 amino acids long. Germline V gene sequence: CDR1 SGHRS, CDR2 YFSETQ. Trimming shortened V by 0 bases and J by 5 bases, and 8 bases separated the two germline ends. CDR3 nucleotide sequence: TGCGCCAGCAGCTTGGCCGGCGGGGAGACCCAGTACTTC. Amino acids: CASSLAGGETQYF.

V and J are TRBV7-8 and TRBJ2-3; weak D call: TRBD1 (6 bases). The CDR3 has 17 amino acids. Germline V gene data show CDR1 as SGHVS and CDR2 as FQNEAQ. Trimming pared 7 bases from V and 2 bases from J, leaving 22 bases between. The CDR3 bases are TGTGCCAGCATCCTAGACCCGAGGGACATCCTCACAGATACGCAGTATTTT. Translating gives CASILDPRDILTDTQYF.

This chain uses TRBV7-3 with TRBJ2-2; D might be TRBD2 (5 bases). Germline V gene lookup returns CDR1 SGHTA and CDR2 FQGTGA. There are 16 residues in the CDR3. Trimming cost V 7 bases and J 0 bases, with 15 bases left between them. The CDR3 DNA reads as TGTGCCAGCACCATAGGCCCGGGGTCGAACACCGGGGAGCTGTTTTTT. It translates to CASTIGPGSNTGELFF.

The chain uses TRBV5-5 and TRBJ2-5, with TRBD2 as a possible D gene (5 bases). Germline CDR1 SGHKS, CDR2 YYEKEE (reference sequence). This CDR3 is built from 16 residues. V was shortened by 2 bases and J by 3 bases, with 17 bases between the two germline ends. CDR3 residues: CASSLGLQEAKETQYF. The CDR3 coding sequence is TGTGCCAGCAGCTTAGGTTTGCAGGAGGCAAAAGAGACCCAGTACTTC.

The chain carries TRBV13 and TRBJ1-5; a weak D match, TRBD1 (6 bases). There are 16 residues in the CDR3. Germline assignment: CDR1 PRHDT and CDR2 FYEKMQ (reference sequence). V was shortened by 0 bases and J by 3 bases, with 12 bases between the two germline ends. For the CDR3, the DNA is TGTGCCAGCAGCTTAGGCGCAGGGGCCATCAATCAGCCCCAGCATTTT. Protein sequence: CASSLGAGAINQPQHF.

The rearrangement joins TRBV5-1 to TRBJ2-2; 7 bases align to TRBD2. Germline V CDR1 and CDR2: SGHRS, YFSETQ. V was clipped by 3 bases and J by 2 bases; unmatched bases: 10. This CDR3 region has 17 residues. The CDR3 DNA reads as TGCGCCAGCAGCTCGCCCTGGCTAGCGGATAACACCGGGGAGCTGTTTTTT. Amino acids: CASSSPWLADNTGELFF.

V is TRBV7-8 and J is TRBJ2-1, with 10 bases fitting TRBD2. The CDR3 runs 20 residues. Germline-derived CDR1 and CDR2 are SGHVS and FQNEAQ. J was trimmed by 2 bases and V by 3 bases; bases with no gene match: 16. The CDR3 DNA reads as TGTGCCAGCAGCTTGCGCGGGGTCGAGCGGGAGGGCCCGGCCTACAATGAGCAGTTCTTC. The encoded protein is CASSLRGVEREGPAYNEQFF.

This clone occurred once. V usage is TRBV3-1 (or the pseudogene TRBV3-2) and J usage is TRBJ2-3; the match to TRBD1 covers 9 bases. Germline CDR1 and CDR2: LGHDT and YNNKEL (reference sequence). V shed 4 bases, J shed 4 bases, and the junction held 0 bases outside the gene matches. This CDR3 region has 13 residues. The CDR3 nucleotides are TGTGCCAGCAGCCGGGACAGGGCAGATACGCAGTATTTT. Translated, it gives CASSRDRADTQYF.

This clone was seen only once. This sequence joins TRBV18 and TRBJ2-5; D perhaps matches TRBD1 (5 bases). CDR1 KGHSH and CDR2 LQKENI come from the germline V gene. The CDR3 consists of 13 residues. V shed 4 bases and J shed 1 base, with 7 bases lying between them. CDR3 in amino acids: CASSRQGQETQYF. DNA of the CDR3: TGTGCCAGCTCACGTCAGGGCCAAGAGACCCAGTACTTC.